These 21 T cell receptor beta chains originate from one sample sequenced in a study of T cells expressing NK-cell markers. TCRdb reanalyzed the 5' RACE reads, giving one entry per CDR3 protein sequence and no DNA. Across roughly 300,000 distinct CDR3 sequences, the top ten clones capture roughly 4.2% of the sample. The sequenced sample consisted of blood T cells: a sorted CD56 or NKG2C T cell subset, CD4+ or CD8+ T cells, or bulk PBMC T cells (not recorded which). All receptors come from a woman between 18 and 69 years old in good health.

The genes are TRBV20-1 and TRBJ2-3; TCRdb returns TRBD2, unconfirmable since there is no DNA. This CDR3 is 15 amino acids long. Germline values: CDR1 DFQATT, CDR2 SNEGSKA (reference sequence). This CDR3 is CSALRGQASTDTQYF.

The chain carries TRBV7-3 and TRBJ2-3; TCRdb calls TRBD2, which cannot be checked without DNA. Germline V CDR1 and CDR2: SGHTA, FQGTGA. CDR3 length equals 16 residues. CDR3 region: CASSHRLAGSGDTQYF.

V gene TRBV7-2 combines with J gene TRBJ1-6; TCRdb's D gene call, TRBD1, goes unchecked for lack of DNA. Looked up from germline, CDR1 is SGHTA and CDR2 is FQGNSA. CDR3 size: 15 residues. CDR3 residues: CASSPPLGLPPPLHF.

The chain has TRBV24-1 and TRBJ2-3; as DNA is missing, the TRBD1 call by TCRdb cannot be tested. The CDR3 has 16 residues. Germline CDR1 is KGHDR and CDR2 is SFDVKD. This CDR3 reads CATSESGTGGVGTQYF.

The chain has TRBV28 and TRBJ1-1. The CDR3 runs 13 residues. Germline V gene data show CDR1 as MDHEN and CDR2 as SYDVKM. The CDR3 reads CASSRGDSPEAFF.

The rearrangement uses TRBV7-3 and TRBJ1-1; TCRdb names TRBD1, which stays unverified in the absence of DNA. The CDR3 extends over 14 amino acids. Germline lookup yields CDR1 SGHTA and CDR2 FQGTGA. The CDR3 sequence is CASSPGTRTAEAFF.

The rearrangement joins TRBV11-3 to TRBJ2-1; the TCRdb call, TRBD2, lacks DNA for checking. This CDR3 has 11 residues. The germline gives CDR1 SGHNT, CDR2 YENEEA. The CDR3 reads CASSSGPEQFF.

V gene TRBV6-1 combines with J gene TRBJ2-5; TCRdb outputs TRBD2, but without DNA this stays unchecked. Germline CDR1 and CDR2: MNHNS and SASEGT. This CDR3 is built from 16 residues. The CDR3: CASRTNRLAVKETQYF.

This sequence joins TRBV7-2 and TRBJ2-1; absent DNA, TCRdb's TRBD2 call cannot be checked. The CDR3 totals 17 residues. Per the germline V gene, CDR1 is SGHTA and CDR2 is FQGNSA. The chain's CDR3 is CASSLRKGTSGHNEQFF.

This chain connects TRBV21-1 to TRBJ2-1; with no DNA, the TCRdb D assignment of TRBD2 cannot be verified. TRBV21-1 is shown as a pseudogene. CDR3 size: 15 residues. This CDR3 reads CASSKWLAGGNEQFF.

The V and J genes are TRBV5-1 and TRBJ2-3; TCRdb gives TRBD1 as the D gene, but with no DNA this cannot be confirmed. This CDR3 has 14 residues. The germline CDR1 and CDR2 sequences are SGHRS and YFSETQ. This chain's CDR3 is CASSRGRWSDTQYF.

The chain couples TRBV7-6 to TRBJ2-2; there is no DNA to check the TCRdb D call of TRBD1. Germline CDR1 SGHVS, CDR2 FNYEAQ. CDR3 size: 15 residues. This CDR3 is CASSPLGFNTGELFF. Full variable domain (remainder filled in from reference TRBV7-6 and TRBJ2-2): GAGVSQSPRYKVTKRGQDVALRCDPISGHVSLYWYRQALGQGPEFLTYFNYEAQQDKSGLPNDRFSAERPEGSISTLTIQRTEQRDSAMYRCASSPLGFNTGELFFGEGSRLTVL.

The chain recombines TRBV20-1 with TRBJ2-4. CDR1 is DFQATT and CDR2 is SNEGSKA in the germline V gene (reference sequence). This CDR3 has 15 residues. CDR3 residues: CSARDVTLAKNIQYF.

This sequence joins TRBV29-1 and TRBJ1-5. Germline CDR1 and CDR2: SQVTM and ANQGSEA. The length of the CDR3 is 13 residues. The CDR3: CSVGPGGGQPQHF. The whole variable domain, filled in from reference TRBV29-1 and TRBJ1-5, reads SAVISQKPSRDICQRGTSLTIQCQVDSQVTMMFWYRQQPGQSLTLIATANQGSEATYESGFVIDKFPISRPNLTFSTLTVSNMSPEDSSIYLCSVGPGGGQPQHFGDGTRLSIL.

This chain joins TRBV7-8 and TRBJ2-2; TCRdb's assignment of TRBD1 cannot be checked, as there is no DNA. CDR3 length: 16 residues. In germline, CDR1 is SGHVS, CDR2 FQNEAQ. CDR3 protein: CASSPGRRGKVGELFF.

This rearrangement joins TRBV28 to TRBJ2-6; TCRdb lists TRBD1, though no DNA is available to test this call. The CDR3 consists of 17 residues. Germline V lookup: CDR1 MDHEN, CDR2 SYDVKM. The chain's CDR3 is CASRTGPLRSGANVLTF.

The gene calls are TRBV12-3 or TRBV12-4 and TRBJ1-3; absent DNA, TCRdb's TRBD1 call cannot be checked. This CDR3 spans 14 amino acids. The CDR3 sequence: CASSSQGRGNTIYF.

The gene calls are TRBV11-2 and TRBJ1-1; TCRdb's assignment of TRBD1 cannot be checked, as there is no DNA. Germline assignment: CDR1 SGHAT and CDR2 FQNNGV. This CDR3 comprises 15 residues. This CDR3 is CASSLGDHSDTEAFF. The whole variable domain, remainder taken from reference TRBV11-2 and TRBJ1-1, is EAGVAQSPRYKIIEKRQSVAFWCNPISGHATLYWYQQILGQGPKLLIQFQNNGVVDDSQLPKDRFSAERLKGVDSTLKIQPAKLEDSAVYLCASSLGDHSDTEAFFGQGTRLTVV.

This chain connects TRBV3-1 to TRBJ1-2; checking the TCRdb D call of TRBD1 is not possible without DNA. The CDR3 spans 14 residues. Germline lookup yields CDR1 LGHDT and CDR2 YNNKEL (reference sequence). CDR3 sequence reads: CASSPTSGGRGYTF.

The V and J genes are TRBV12-3 or TRBV12-4 and TRBJ1-2. The CDR3 covers 12 residues. The CDR3 spells CASSPHRGGYTF.

The chain links TRBV5-1 to TRBJ2-2; TCRdb calls TRBD1, which cannot be checked without DNA. The CDR3 spans 18 residues. Germline CDR1 and CDR2: SGHRS and YFSETQ. The CDR3 loop reads CASSYPREGGANTGELFF.